The TCR beta chain described here comes from a study of shared clonotypes between healthy human individuals. Original handling: Filtering differed since immunoSEQ provided only junctions, with no quality scores. Sequencing used immunoSEQ multiplex PCR; TCRdb keeps in-frame clones, though not all of them. V and J calls and clone size come straight from that table; D and trimming were deduced from the DNA. The sample gives 950,000 to 1,300,000 clones, roughly 80% of which show up once; around 1.5% is in the top ten. Donors included only healthy HIV-negative adults lacking recent acute infections or vaccinations. The CDR3 totals 15 residues. Trimming took 7 bases from V and 6 from J, leaving 23 bases between them. Germline lookup yields CDR1 GTSNPN and CDR2 SVGIG (reference sequence).

The specimen was memory CD4+ T cells sorted from blood. Subset noted: CD45RA-negative fraction. The source is a young man in good health. The genes are TRBV30 and TRBJ2-3, with D possibly TRBD2 on 7 matching bases. The CDR3 loop is CAFSPGGRRRDTQYF. In nucleotides, the CDR3 is TGTGCCTTCTCCCCGGGGGGCCGGAGAAGGGATACGCAGTATTTT.